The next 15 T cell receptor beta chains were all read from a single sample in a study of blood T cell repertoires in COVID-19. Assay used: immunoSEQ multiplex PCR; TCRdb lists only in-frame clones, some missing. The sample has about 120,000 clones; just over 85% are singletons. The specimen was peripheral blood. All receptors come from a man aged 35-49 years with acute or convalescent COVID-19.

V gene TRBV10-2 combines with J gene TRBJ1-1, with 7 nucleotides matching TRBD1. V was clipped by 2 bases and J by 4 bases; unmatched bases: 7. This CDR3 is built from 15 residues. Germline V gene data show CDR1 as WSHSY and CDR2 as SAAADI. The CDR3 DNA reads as TGCGCCAGCAGTGAGACAGGGGATTGGGGCACTGAAGCTTTCTTT. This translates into CASSETGDWGTEAFF.

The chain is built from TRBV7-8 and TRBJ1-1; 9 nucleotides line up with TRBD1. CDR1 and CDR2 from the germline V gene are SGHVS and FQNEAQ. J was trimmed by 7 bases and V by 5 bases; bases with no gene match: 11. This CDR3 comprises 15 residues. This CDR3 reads CASSPPGQGRGEAFF. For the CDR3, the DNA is TGTGCCAGCAGCCCGCCGGGACAGGGACGCGGTGAAGCTTTCTTT. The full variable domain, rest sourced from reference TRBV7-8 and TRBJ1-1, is GAGVSQSPRYKVAKRGQDVALRCDPISGHVSLFWYQQALGQGPEFLTYFQNEAQLDKSGLPSDRFFAERPEGSVSTLKIQRTQQEDSAVYLCASSPPGQGRGEAFFGQGTRLTVV.

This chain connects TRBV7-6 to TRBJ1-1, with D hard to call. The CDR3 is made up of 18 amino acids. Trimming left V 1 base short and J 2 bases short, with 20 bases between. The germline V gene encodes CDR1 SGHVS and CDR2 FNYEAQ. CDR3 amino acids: CASSLGASRQPLNTEAFF. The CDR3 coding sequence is TGTGCCAGCAGCTTAGGGGCGTCCAGGCAGCCGCTCAACACTGAAGCTTTCTTT.

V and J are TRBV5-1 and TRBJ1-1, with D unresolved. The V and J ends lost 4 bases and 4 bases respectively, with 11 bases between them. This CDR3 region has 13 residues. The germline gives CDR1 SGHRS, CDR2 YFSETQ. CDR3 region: CASSRREGTEAFF. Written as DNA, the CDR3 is TGCGCCAGCAGCCGGCGCGAGGGCACTGAAGCTTTCTTT. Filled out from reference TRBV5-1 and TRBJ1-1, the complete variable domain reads KAGVTQTPRYLIKTRGQQVTLSCSPISGHRSVSWYQQTPGQGLQFLFEYFSETQRNKGNFPGRFSGRQFSNSRSEMNVSTLELGDSALYLCASSRREGTEAFFGQGTRLTVV.

Here the CDR3 reads CASSHRLAGDTDTQYF. For the CDR3, the DNA is TGTGCCAGTAGTCACCGACTAGCGGGGGACACAGATACGCAGTATTTT. This sequence joins TRBV19 and TRBJ2-3, with TRBD2 matching over 12 bases. CDR3 size: 16 residues. Trimming removed 5 bases from V and 2 bases from J; junction bases left unmatched: 5. Germline CDR1 LNHDA, CDR2 SQIVND (reference sequence).

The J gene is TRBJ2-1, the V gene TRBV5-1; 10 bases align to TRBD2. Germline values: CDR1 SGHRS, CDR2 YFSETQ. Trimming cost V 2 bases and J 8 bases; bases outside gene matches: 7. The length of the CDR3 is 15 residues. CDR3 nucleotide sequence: TGCGCCAGCAGCTTATTTTCTAGCGGGAGTTATGAGCAGTTCTTC. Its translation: CASSLFSSGSYEQFF.

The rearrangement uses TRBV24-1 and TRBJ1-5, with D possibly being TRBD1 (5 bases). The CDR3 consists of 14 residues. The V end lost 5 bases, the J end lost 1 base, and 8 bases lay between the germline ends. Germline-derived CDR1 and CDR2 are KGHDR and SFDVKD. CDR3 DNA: TGTGCCACCAGTGCGGAGGGGAGCAATCAGCCCCAGCATTTT. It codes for CATSAEGSNQPQHF.

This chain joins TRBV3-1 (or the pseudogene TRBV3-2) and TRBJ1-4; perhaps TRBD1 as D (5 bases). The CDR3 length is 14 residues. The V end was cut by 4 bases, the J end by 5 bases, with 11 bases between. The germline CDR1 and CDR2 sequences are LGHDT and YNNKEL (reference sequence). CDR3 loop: CASSPQGGNEKLFF. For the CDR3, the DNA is TGTGCCAGCAGCCCGCAGGGAGGGAATGAAAAACTGTTTTTT.

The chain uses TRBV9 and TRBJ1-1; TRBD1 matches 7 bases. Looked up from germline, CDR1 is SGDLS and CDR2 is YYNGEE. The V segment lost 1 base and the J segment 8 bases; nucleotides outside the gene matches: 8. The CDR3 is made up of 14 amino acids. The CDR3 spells CASSVRPGGSEAFF. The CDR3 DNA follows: TGTGCCAGCAGCGTACGACCAGGGGGGTCAGAAGCTTTCTTT.

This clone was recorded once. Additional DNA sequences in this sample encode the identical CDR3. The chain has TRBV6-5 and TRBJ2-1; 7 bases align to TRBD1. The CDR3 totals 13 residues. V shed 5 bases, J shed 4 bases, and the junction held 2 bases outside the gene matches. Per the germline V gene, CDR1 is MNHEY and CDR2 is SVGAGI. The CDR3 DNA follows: TGTGCCAGCAGTCGGGGACAGTACAATGAGCAGTTCTTC. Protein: CASSRGQYNEQFF.

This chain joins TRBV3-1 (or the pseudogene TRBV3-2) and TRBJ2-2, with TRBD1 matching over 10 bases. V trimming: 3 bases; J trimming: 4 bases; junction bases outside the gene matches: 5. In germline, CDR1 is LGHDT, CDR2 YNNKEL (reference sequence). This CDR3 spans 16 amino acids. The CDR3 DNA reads TGTGCCAGCAGCCATTCTCGGACAGGGGGCACCGGGGAGCTGTTTTTT. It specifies CASSHSRTGGTGELFF.

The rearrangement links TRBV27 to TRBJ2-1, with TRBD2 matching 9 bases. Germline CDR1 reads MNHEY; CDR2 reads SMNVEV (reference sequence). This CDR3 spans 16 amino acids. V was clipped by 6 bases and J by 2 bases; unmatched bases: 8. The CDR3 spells CASRLAGTSTYNEQFF. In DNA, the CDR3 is TGTGCCAGCAGGTTAGCGGGGACTAGCACCTACAATGAGCAGTTCTTC.

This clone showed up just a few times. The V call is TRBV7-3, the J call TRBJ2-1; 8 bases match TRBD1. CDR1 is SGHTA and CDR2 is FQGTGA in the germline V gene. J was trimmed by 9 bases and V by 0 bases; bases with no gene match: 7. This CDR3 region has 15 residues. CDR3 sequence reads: CASSLTLGQGFEQFF. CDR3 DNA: TGTGCCAGCAGCTTAACGTTAGGACAGGGTTTTGAGCAGTTCTTC.

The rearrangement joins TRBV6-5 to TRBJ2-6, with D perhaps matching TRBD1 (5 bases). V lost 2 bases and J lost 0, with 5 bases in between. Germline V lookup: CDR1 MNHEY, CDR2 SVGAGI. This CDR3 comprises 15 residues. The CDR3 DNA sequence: TGTGCCAGCAGTTACGACAGCTCTGGGGCCAACGTCCTGACTTTC. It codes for CASSYDSSGANVLTF.

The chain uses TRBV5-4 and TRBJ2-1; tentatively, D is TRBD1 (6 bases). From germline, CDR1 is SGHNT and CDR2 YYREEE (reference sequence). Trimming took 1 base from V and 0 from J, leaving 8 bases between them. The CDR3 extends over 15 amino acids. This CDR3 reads CASSLKTGSYNEQFF. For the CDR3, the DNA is TGTGCCAGCAGCTTGAAGACAGGCTCCTACAATGAGCAGTTCTTC.